These T cell receptor beta chains were read from a single sample in a study of blood T cell repertoires in COVID-19. Using immunoSEQ multiplex PCR, the repertoire was profiled, and TCRdb retains in-frame clones only, with some absent. The table records roughly 300,000 clones, over 75% of them present only once. Material: peripheral blood. The receptor source for this set is a human donor in a cohort sampled during active COVID-19. The conserved cysteine and the conserved F or W are not part of the CDR3 here. D genes are given only for firm matches.

v_gene: TRBV6-6
j_gene: TRBJ2-2
d_gene: TRBD2
CDR3aa: ASSRLAGVNPGELF

v_gene: TRBV2
j_gene: TRBJ2-5
d_gene: -
CDR3aa: ASRGLSIETQY

v_gene: TRBV28
j_gene: TRBJ1-2
d_gene: TRBD1
CDR3aa: AIFVGQGKGYT

v_gene: TRBV24-1
j_gene: TRBJ2-1
d_gene: TRBD2
CDR3aa: ATSDSGREQF

v_gene: TRBV4-1
j_gene: TRBJ2-4
d_gene: TRBD1
CDR3aa: ASSQVDRDKNIQY

v_gene: TRBV5-1
j_gene: TRBJ2-3
d_gene: TRBD2
CDR3aa: ASSLGSGLVTTDTQY

v_gene: TRBV7-9
j_gene: TRBJ1-2
d_gene: TRBD1
CDR3aa: ASSADRGSYT

v_gene: TRBV29-1
j_gene: TRBJ2-1
d_gene: -
CDR3aa: SVRGTTNNEQF

v_gene: TRBV5-4
j_gene: TRBJ2-7
d_gene: -
CDR3aa: ASSLKSSSGVYEQY

v_gene: TRBV6-5
j_gene: TRBJ2-7
d_gene: -
CDR3aa: ASSSASPYEQY

v_gene: TRBV3-1/TRBV3-2
j_gene: TRBJ1-1
d_gene: -
CDR3aa: ASSQEYRATEAF

v_gene: TRBV18
j_gene: TRBJ2-2
d_gene: TRBD1
CDR3aa: ASSTIPGTGGAGTGELF

v_gene: TRBV27
j_gene: TRBJ2-1
d_gene: -
CDR3aa: ASGPLNNRDNEQF

v_gene: TRBV6-4
j_gene: TRBJ2-7
d_gene: TRBD2
CDR3aa: ASSPSGATYEQY

v_gene: TRBV27
j_gene: TRBJ2-4
d_gene: -
CDR3aa: ASSPSGKNIQY

v_gene: TRBV5-4
j_gene: TRBJ2-5
d_gene: TRBD2
CDR3aa: ASSLGLGTSGRWQETQY

v_gene: TRBV28
j_gene: TRBJ1-5
d_gene: -
CDR3aa: ASRTGYIQPQH

v_gene: TRBV7-9
j_gene: TRBJ2-1
d_gene: TRBD1
CDR3aa: ASSPAGTGTYNEQF

v_gene: TRBV10-2
j_gene: TRBJ2-1
d_gene: TRBD2
CDR3aa: ASSESTSSFNEQF

v_gene: TRBV24-1
j_gene: TRBJ2-1
d_gene: -
CDR3aa: ATSDSTPGTAVQVQF

v_gene: TRBV7-9
j_gene: TRBJ1-1
d_gene: -
CDR3aa: ASSLSPQGIGFDTEAF

v_gene: TRBV5-1
j_gene: TRBJ2-1
d_gene: TRBD2
CDR3aa: ASSPGTTKNNEQF

v_gene: TRBV16
j_gene: TRBJ2-7
d_gene: -
CDR3aa: ASSQWGPPSYEQY

v_gene: TRBV4-1
j_gene: TRBJ1-5
d_gene: -
CDR3aa: ASSQDRVPGPQH

v_gene: TRBV30
j_gene: TRBJ2-7
d_gene: TRBD1
CDR3aa: AWTGGVRGPTYEQY

v_gene: TRBV7-9
j_gene: TRBJ1-3
d_gene: TRBD1
CDR3aa: ASSSGQESSGNTIY

v_gene: TRBV30
j_gene: TRBJ2-3
d_gene: -
CDR3aa: AYSKITSTDTQY

v_gene: TRBV4-1
j_gene: TRBJ2-5
d_gene: -
CDR3aa: ASSPEGRGTRVGETQY

v_gene: TRBV5-4
j_gene: TRBJ2-2
d_gene: TRBD1
CDR3aa: ASSALKRDRVTGELF

v_gene: TRBV30
j_gene: TRBJ1-1
d_gene: TRBD1
CDR3aa: AWRVGTALSTEAF

v_gene: TRBV28
j_gene: TRBJ1-2
d_gene: -
CDR3aa: ASGLGNRARGYT

v_gene: TRBV10-3
j_gene: TRBJ2-1
d_gene: -
CDR3aa: AISERLYNEQF

v_gene: TRBV3-1/TRBV3-2
j_gene: TRBJ1-2
d_gene: TRBD1
CDR3aa: ASSHMGQGSYGYT

v_gene: TRBV28
j_gene: TRBJ1-3
d_gene: -
CDR3aa: ASSLPGLAGNTIY

v_gene: TRBV4-2
j_gene: TRBJ2-2
d_gene: -
CDR3aa: ASSTRRQGGAGELF